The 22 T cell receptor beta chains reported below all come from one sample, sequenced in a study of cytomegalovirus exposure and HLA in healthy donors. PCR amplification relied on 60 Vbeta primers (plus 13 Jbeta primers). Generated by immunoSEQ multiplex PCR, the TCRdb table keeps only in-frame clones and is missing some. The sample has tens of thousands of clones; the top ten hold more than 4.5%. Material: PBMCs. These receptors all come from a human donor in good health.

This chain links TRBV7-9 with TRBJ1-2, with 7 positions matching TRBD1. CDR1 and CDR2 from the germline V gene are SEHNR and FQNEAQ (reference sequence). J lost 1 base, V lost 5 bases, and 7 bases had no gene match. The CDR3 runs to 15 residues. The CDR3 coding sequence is TGTGCCAGCAGCACGGGACAGCTATTTAACTATGGCTACACCTTC. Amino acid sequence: CASSTGQLFNYGYTF.

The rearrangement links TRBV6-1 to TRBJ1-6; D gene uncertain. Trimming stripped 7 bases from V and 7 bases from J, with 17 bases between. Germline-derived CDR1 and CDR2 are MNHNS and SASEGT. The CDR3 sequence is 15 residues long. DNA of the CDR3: TGTGCCAGCAAGAGAGGGAGAGAGACCAATTCACCCCTCCACTTT. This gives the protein CASKRGRETNSPLHF.

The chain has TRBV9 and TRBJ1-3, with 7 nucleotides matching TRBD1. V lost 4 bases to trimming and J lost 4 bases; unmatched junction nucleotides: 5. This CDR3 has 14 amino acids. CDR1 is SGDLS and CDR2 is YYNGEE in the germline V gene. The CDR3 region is CASSPGGTGNTIYF. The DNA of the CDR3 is TGTGCCAGCAGCCCAGGGGGAACGGGAAACACCATATATTTT.

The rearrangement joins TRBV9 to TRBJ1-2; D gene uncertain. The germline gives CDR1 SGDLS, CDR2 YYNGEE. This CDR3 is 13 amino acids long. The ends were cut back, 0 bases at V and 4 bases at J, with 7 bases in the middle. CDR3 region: CASSVGDGYGYTF. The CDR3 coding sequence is TGTGCCAGCAGCGTAGGAGATGGCTATGGCTACACCTTC. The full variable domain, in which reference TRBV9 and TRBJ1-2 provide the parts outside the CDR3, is DSGVTQTPKHLITATGQRVTLRCSPRSGDLSVYWYQQSLDQGLQFLIQYYNGEERAKGNILERFSAQQFPDLHSELNLSSLELGDSALYFCASSVGDGYGYTFGSGTRLTVV.

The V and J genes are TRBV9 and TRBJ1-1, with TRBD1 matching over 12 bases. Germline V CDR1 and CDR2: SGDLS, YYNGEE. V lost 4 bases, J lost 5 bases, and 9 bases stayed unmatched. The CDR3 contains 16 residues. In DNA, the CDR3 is TGTGCCAGCAGCAGAGGGGGACAGGGGGCGCAGACTGAAGCTTTCTTT. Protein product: CASSRGGQGAQTEAFF.

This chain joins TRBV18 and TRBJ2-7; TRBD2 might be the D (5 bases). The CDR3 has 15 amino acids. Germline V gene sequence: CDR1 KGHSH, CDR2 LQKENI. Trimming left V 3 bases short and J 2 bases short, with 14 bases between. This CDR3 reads CASSPGGFSAYEQYF. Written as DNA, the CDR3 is TGTGCCAGCTCACCGGGCGGGTTCAGCGCCTACGAGCAGTACTTC. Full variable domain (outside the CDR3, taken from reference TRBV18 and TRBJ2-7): NAGVMQNPRHLVRRRGQEARLRCSPMKGHSHVYWYRQLPEEGLKFMVYLQKENIIDESGMPKERFSAEFPKEGPSILRIQQVVRGDSAAYFCASSPGGFSAYEQYFGPGTRLTVT.

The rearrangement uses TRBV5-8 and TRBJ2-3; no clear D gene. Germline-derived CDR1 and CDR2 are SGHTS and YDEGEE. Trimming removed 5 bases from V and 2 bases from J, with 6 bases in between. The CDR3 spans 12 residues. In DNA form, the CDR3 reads TGTGCCAGCAGACACATCACAGATACGCAGTATTTT. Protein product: CASRHITDTQYF.

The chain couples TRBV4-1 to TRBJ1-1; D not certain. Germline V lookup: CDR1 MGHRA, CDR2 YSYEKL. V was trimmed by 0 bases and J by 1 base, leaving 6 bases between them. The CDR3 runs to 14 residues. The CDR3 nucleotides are TGCGCCAGCAGCCAAGATAACGGGAACACTGAAGCTTTCTTT. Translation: CASSQDNGNTEAFF.

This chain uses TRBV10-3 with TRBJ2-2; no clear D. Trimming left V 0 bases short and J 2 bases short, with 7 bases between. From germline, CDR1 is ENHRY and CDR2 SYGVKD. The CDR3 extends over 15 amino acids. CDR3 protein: CAISESLVNTGELFF. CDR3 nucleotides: TGTGCCATCAGTGAGTCGTTAGTTAACACCGGGGAGCTGTTTTTT.

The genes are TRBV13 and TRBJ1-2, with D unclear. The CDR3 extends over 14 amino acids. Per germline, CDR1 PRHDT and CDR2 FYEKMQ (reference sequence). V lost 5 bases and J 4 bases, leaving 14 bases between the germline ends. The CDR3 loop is CASSVSRLGYGYTF. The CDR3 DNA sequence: TGTGCCAGCAGCGTCTCTAGGTTAGGCTATGGCTACACCTTC.

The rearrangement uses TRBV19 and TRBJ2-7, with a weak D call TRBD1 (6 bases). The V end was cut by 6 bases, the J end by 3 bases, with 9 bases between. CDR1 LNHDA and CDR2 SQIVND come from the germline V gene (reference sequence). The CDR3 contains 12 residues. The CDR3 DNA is TGTGCCAGTAGGGACAGCTTCTACGAGCAGTACTTC. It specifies CASRDSFYEQYF.

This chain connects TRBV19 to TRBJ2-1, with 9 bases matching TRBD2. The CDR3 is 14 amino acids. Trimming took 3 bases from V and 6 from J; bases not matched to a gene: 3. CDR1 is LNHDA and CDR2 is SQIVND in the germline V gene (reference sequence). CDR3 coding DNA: TGTGCCAGTAGTATCGAGCGGGGGGCCAATGAGCAGTTCTTC. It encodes CASSIERGANEQFF.

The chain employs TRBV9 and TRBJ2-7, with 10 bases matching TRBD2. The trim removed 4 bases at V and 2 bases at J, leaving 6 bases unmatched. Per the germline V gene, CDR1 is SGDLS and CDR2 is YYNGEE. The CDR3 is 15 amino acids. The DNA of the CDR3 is TGTGCCAGCAGCCTTGGACTAGCGGAGGCCTACGAGCAGTACTTC. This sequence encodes CASSLGLAEAYEQYF.

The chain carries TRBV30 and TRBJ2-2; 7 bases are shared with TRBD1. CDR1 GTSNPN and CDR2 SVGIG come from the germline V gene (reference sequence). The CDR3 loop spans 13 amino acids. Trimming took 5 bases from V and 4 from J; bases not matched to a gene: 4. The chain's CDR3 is CAWDRESTGELFF. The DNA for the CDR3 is TGTGCCTGGGACAGGGAGAGCACCGGGGAGCTGTTTTTT.

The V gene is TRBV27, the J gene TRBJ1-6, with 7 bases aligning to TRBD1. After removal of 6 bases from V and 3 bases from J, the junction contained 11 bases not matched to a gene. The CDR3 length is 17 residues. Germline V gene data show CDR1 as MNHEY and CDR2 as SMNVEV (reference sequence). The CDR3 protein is CASRYRGTAYYNSPLHF. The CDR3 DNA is TGTGCCAGCAGGTACAGGGGTACAGCCTACTATAATTCACCCCTCCACTTT.

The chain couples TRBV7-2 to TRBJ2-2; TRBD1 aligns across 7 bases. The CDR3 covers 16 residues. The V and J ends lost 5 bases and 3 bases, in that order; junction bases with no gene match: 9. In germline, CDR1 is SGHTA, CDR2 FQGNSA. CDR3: CASSTYRGADTGELFF. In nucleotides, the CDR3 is TGTGCCAGCAGCACCTACAGGGGAGCGGACACCGGGGAGCTGTTTTTT.

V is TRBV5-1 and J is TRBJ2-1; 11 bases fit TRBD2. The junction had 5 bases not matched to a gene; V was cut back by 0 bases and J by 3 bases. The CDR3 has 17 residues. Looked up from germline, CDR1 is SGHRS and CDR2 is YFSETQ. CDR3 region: CASSLGGTSGIYNEQFF. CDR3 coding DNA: TGCGCCAGCAGCTTGGGGGGGACTAGCGGTATCTACAATGAGCAGTTCTTC.

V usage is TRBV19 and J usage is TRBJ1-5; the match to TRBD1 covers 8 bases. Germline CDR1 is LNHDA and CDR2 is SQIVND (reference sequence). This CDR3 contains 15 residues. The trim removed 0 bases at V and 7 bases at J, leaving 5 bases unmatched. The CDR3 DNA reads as TGTGCCAGTAGTATAGACAGGGGGCGAGGGCAGCCCCAGCATTTT. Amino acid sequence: CASSIDRGRGQPQHF.

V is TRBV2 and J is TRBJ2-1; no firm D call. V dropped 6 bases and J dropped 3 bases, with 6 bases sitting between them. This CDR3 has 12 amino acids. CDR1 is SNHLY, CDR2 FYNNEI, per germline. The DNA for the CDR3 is TGTGCCAGCAGGGAGAGCTACAATGAGCAGTTCTTC. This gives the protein CASRESYNEQFF.

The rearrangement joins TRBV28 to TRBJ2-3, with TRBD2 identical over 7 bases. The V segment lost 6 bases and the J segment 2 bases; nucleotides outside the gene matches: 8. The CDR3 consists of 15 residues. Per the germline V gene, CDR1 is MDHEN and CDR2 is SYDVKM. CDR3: CASRSPSGTTDTQYF. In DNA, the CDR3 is TGTGCCAGCAGAAGCCCCAGCGGGACCACAGATACGCAGTATTTT.

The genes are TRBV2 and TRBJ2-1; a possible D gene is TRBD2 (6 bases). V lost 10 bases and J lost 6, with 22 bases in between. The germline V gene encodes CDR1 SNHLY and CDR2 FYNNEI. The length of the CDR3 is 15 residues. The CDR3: CATKLLRDSANEQFF. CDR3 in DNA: TGTGCCACTAAACTCCTCCGGGACTCTGCCAATGAGCAGTTCTTC.

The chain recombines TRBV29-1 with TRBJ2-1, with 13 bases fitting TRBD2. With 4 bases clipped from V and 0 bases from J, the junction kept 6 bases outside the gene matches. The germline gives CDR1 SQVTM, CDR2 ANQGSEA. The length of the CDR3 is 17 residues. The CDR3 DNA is TGCAGCGTTGGGGGACTAGCGGGGTCGAGCTCCTACAATGAGCAGTTCTTC. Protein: CSVGGLAGSSSYNEQFF.